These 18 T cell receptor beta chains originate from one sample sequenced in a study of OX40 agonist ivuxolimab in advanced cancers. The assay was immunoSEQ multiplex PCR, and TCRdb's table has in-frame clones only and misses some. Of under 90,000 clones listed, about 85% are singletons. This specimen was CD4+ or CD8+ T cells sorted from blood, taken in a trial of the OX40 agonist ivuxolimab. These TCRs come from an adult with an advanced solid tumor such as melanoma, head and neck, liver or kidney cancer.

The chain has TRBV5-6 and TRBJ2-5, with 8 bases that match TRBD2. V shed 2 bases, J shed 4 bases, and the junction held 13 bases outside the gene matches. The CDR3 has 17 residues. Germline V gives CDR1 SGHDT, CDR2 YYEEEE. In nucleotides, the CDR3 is TGTGCCAGCAGCTTAGCGGGGGCCATTAGTACGATAGAGACCCAGTACTTC. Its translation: CASSLAGAISTIETQYF.

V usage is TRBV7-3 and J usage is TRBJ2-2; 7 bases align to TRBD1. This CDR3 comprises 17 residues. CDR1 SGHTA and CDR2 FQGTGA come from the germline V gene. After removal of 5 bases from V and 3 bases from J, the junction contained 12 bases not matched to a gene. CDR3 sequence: CASSPYVGTEHTGELFF. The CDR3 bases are TGTGCCAGCAGCCCATATGTTGGGACAGAGCACACCGGGGAGCTGTTTTTT. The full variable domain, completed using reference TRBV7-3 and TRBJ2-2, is GAGVSQTPSNKVTEKGKYVELRCDPISGHTALYWYRQSLGQGPEFLIYFQGTGAADDSGLPNDRFFAVRPEGSVSTLKIQRTERGDSAVYLCASSPYVGTEHTGELFFGEGSRLTVL.

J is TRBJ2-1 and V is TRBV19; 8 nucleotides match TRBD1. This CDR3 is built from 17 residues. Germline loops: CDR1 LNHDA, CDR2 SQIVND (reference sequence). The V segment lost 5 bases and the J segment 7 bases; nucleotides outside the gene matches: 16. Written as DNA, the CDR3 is TGTGCCAGTAGTGTCACGCCGGGACAGGTATCTCGGAATGAGCAGTTCTTC. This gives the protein CASSVTPGQVSRNEQFF. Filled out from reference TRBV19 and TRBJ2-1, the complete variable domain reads DGGITQSPKYLFRKEGQNVTLSCEQNLNHDAMYWYRQDPGQGLRLIYYSQIVNDFQKGDIAEGYSVSREKKESFPLTVTSAQKNPTAFYLCASSVTPGQVSRNEQFFGPGTRLTVL.

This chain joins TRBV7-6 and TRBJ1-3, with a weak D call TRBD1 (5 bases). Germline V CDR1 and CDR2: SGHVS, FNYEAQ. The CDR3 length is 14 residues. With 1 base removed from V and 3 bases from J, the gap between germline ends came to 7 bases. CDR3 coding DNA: TGTGCCAGCAGCTTAGTCGACAGTGGAAACACCATATATTTT. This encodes CASSLVDSGNTIYF.

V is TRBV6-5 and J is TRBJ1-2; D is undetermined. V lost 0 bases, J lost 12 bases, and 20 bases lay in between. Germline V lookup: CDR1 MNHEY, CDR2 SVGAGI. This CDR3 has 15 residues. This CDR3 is CASSYSRLDVTSNTF. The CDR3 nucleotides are TGTGCCAGCAGTTACTCGAGACTGGACGTAACTTCCAACACCTTC.

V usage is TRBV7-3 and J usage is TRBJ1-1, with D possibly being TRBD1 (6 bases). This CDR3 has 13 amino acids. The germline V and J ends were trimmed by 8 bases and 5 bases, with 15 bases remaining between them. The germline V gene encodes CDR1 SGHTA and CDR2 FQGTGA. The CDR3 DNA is TGTGCCAGCGGGGGGCGCGGTGGGACTGAAGCTTTCTTT. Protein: CASGGRGGTEAFF. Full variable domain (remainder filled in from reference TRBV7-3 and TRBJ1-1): GAGVSQTPSNKVTEKGKYVELRCDPISGHTALYWYRQSLGQGPEFLIYFQGTGAADDSGLPNDRFFAVRPEGSVSTLKIQRTERGDSAVYLCASGGRGGTEAFFGQGTRLTVV.

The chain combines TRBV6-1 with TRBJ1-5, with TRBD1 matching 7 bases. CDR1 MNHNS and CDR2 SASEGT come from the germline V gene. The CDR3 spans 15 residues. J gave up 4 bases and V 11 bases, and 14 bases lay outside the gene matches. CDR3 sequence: CAARAVGRGNQPQHF. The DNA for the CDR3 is TGTGCCGCCAGGGCTGTTGGCAGGGGGAATCAGCCCCAGCATTTT.

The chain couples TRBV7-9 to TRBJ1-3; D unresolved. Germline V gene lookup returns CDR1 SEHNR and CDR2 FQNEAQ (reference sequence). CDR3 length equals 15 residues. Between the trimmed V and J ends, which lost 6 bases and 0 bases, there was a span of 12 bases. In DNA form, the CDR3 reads TGTGCCAGCAGGGAAACAGCGAGCTCTGGAAACACCATATATTTT. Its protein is CASRETASSGNTIYF.

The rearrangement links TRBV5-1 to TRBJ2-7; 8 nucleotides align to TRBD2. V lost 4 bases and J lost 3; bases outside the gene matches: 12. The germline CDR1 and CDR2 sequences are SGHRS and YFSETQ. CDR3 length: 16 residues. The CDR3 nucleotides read TGCGCCAGCAGCGTGGAAACTAGCGGAGCCTTCTACGAGCAGTACTTC. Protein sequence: CASSVETSGAFYEQYF.

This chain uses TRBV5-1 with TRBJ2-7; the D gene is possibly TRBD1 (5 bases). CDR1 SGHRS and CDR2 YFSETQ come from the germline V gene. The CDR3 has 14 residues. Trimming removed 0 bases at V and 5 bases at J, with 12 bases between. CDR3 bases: TGCGCCAGCAGCTTGGGGGGCCTGGGGAACGAGCAGTACTTC. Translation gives CASSLGGLGNEQYF. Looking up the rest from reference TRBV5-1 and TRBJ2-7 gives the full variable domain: KAGVTQTPRYLIKTRGQQVTLSCSPISGHRSVSWYQQTPGQGLQFLFEYFSETQRNKGNFPGRFSGRQFSNSRSEMNVSTLELGDSALYLCASSLGGLGNEQYFGPGTRLTVT.

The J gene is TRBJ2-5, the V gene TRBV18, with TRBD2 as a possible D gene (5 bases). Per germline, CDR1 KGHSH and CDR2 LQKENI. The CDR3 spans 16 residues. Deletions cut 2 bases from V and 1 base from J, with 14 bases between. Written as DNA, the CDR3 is TGTGCCAGCTCACCAGGATATTCGGGAATCCAAGAGACCCAGTACTTC. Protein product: CASSPGYSGIQETQYF.

CDR3 sequence: CASSLAPSIYGYTF. The CDR3 nucleotides are TGTGCCAGCAGCTTAGCTCCCTCCATCTATGGCTACACCTTC. V is TRBV7-9 and J is TRBJ1-2, with no clear D. The germline V gene has CDR1 SEHNR and CDR2 FQNEAQ (reference sequence). The V end lost 0 bases, the J end lost 4 bases, and 9 bases lay between the germline ends. CDR3 size: 14 residues.

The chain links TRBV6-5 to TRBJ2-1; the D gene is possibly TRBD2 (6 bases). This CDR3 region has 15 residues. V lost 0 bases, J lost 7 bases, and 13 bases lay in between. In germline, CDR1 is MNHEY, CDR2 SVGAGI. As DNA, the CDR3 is TGTGCCAGCAGTTACTCGATGACACTAGCTAATGAGCAGTTCTTC. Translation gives CASSYSMTLANEQFF.

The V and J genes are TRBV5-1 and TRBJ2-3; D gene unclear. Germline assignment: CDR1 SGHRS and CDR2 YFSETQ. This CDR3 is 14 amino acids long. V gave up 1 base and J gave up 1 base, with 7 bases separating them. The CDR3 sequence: CASSLIWGTDTQYF. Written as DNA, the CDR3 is TGCGCCAGCAGCTTGATCTGGGGCACAGATACGCAGTATTTT.

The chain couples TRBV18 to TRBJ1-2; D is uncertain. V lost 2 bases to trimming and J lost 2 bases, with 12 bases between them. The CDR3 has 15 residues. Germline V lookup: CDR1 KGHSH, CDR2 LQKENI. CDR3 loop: CASSPSQDRNYGYTF. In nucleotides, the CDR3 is TGTGCCAGCTCACCAAGTCAGGATCGGAACTATGGCTACACCTTC.

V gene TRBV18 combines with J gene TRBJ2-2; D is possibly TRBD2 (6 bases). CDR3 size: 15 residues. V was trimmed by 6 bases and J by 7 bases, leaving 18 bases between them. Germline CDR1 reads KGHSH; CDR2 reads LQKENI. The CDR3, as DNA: TGTGCCAGCTCCTCGGAGGGGAACTTTGACGGGGAGCTGTTTTTT. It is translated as CASSSEGNFDGELFF.

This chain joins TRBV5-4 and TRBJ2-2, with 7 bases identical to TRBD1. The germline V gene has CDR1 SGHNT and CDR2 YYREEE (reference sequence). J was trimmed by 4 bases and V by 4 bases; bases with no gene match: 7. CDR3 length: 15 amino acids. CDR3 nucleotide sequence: TGTGCCAGCAGCGGTACGGGACAGAGCACCGGGGAGCTGTTTTTT. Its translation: CASSGTGQSTGELFF.

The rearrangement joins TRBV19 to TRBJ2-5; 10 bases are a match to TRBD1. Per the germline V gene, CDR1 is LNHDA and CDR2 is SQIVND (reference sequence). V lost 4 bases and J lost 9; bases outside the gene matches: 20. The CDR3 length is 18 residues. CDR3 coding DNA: TGTGCCAGTAGTACTAAAGCAGTAGGGACAGGGGCTCGCAGAGCCCAGTACTTC. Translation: CASSTKAVGTGARRAQYF. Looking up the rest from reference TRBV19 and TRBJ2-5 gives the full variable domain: DGGITQSPKYLFRKEGQNVTLSCEQNLNHDAMYWYRQDPGQGLRLIYYSQIVNDFQKGDIAEGYSVSREKKESFPLTVTSAQKNPTAFYLCASSTKAVGTGARRAQYFGPGTRLLVL.